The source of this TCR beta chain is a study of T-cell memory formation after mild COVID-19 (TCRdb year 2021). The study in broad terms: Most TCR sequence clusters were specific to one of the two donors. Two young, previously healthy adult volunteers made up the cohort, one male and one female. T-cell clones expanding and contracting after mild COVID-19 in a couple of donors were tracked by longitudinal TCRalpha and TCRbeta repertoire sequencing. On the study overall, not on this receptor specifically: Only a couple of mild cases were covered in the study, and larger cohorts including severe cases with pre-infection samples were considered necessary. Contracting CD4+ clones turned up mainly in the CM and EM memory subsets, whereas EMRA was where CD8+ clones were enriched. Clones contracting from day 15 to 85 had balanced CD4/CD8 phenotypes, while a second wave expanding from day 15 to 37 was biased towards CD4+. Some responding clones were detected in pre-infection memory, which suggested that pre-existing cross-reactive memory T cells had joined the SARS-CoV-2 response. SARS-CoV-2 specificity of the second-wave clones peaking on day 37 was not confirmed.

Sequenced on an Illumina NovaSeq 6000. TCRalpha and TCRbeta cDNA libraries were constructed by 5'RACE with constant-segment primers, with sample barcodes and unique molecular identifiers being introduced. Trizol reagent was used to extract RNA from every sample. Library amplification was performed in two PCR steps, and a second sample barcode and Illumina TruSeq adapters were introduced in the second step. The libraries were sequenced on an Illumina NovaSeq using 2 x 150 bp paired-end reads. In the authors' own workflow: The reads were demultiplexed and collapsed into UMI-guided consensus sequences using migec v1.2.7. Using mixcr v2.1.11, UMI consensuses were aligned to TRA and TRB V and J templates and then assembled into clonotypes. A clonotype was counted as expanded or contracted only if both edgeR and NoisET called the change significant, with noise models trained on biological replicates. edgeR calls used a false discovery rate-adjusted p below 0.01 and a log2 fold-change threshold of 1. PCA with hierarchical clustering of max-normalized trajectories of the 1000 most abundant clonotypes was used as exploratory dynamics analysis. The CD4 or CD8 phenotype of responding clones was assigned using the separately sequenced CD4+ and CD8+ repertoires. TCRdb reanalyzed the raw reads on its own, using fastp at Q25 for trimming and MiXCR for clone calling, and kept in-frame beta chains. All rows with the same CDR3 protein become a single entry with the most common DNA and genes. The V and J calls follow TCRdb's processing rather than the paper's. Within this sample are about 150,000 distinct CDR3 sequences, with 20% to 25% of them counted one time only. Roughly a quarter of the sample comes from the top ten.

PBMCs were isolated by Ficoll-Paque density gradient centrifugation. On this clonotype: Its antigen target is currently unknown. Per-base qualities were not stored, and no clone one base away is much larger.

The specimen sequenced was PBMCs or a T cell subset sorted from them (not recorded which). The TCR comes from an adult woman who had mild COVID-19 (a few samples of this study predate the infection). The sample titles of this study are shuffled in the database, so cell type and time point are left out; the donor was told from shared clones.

The bases are TGTGCCAGCAGCTCTAGGACTAGCCCGGGGAACACCGGGGAGCTGTTTTTT. Its product reads: CASSSRTSPGNTGELFF. The V and J genes are TRBV11-2 and TRBJ2-2; 8 nucleotides in the junction match TRBD2. The CDR3 contains 17 residues, cysteine and phenylalanine counted. Only the CDR3 region is kept as DNA, spanning 51 bases read in frame from base 1. V and J are trimmed by 4 bases and 1 base, and the gene matches miss 8 bases of the junction. CDR1 is given as SGHAT and CDR2 as FQNNGV, both from the germline V gene.